The T cell receptor (beta chain) described here comes from a study of blood T cells in healthy people across ages. Study-level findings and limits: TCR beta diversity, measured per million T cells, fell in a roughly linear way with age. Higher diversity and more naive CD4+ cells were features of long-lived donors, compared to aged donors. Higher naive T cell percentage went strongly together with higher TCR beta diversity. Considered underestimates were the diversity estimates obtained from one million T cells.

The CDR3 is 12 residues long. The V gene's germline CDR1 is KGHSH and CDR2 LQKENI. The V end lost 6 bases, the J end lost 5 bases, and 9 bases lay between the germline ends. Alongside a J-beta primer mix, a sample-barcoded 5' primer served in a second PCR lasting roughly 7 to 12 cycles. MiXCR, run by TCRdb on the 5' RACE reads, gives a single entry per CDR3 protein. The repertoire holds hundreds of thousands of distinct CDR3 sequences, roughly 60% seen once, with over 20% in the top ten. A remark on this clonotype: Its antigen is not known.

The clonotype was recovered from a man aged 25 to 45 in good health. The chain employs TRBV18 and TRBJ2-3; possible D gene TRBD1, 5 bases. Sequenced input: blood. The CDR3 region has the DNA TGTGCCAGCTCCAGGGTAGGAGATACGCAGTATTTT. Protein product: CASSRVGDTQYF.